These 5 T cell receptor beta chains were all obtained from the same sample, sequenced in a study of T cell clonality in common variable immunodeficiency. TCRdb keeps only in-frame clones here, not all; method: immunoSEQ multiplex PCR. This sample has more than 45,000 clones, each found more than once. The sample consisted of peripheral blood mononuclear cells. All receptors come from a person between 18 and 70 years old in good health.

Many counts were recorded for this clone. The missing CDR3 end, 3 residues past where the read stops, is filled in from the germline J gene. The chain recombines TRBV7-7 with TRBJ2-1; tentative D call: TRBD2 (6 bases). V shed 5 bases and J shed 4 bases, with 21 bases lying between them. In germline, CDR1 is SSHAT, CDR2 FNYEAQ (reference sequence). The CDR3 consists of 17 residues. This CDR3 reads CASSLGSISGRYNEQFF. The CDR3 DNA, read in part, is TGTGCCAGCAGCCTAGGCTCCATAAGCGGGCGGTACAATGAG.

This clone was recorded at least ten times. With the read ending 3 residues before the CDR3 end, the germline J gene is used to fill in that end. The V gene is TRBV10-3, the J gene TRBJ2-6; weak D call: TRBD1 (6 bases). The CDR3 contains 15 residues. Trimming removed 2 bases from V and 1 base from J, with 6 bases in between. CDR1 and CDR2 from the germline V gene are ENHRY and SYGVKD. CDR3 in amino acids: CAISETGSGANVLTF. The sequenced CDR3 bases are TGTGCCATCAGTGAGACAGGGTCTGGGGCCAACGTC.

The sample holds many counts of this clone. The read finishes 3 residues shy of the CDR3 end, and the germline J gene is used to complete it. The J gene is TRBJ2-3, the V gene TRBV10-3; 8 bases match TRBD1. The CDR3 has 15 amino acids. Germline assignment: CDR1 ENHRY and CDR2 SYGVKD. The sequenced part of the CDR3 DNA is TGTGCCATAGCGATTCAGGGGGCGCGGGATCAGCCG. The encoded protein is CAIAIQGARDQP. The complete CDR3 sequence is CAIAIQGARDQPQYF.

The table lists this clone with many counts. The sequenced fragment ends 3 residues before the CDR3 boundary, so the rest is inferred from the germline J gene. V is TRBV20-1 and J is TRBJ2-1; D perhaps matches TRBD2 (5 bases). The germline gives CDR1 DFQATT, CDR2 SNEGSKA (reference sequence). This CDR3 spans 13 amino acids. The V end lost 5 bases, the J end lost 6 bases, and 14 bases lay between the germline ends. The CDR3 sequence is CSAWASFTNEQFF. The sequenced part of the CDR3 DNA is TGCAGTGCTTGGGCTAGCTTTACCAATGAG.

This clone was observed at least ten times. The read gets to within 3 residues of the CDR3 end, and the germline J gene fills in the rest. The rearrangement uses TRBV5-1 and TRBJ2-1; 10 bases line up with TRBD2. V shed 0 bases and J 8 bases; nucleotides not matched to a gene: 8. CDR3 size: 16 residues. Germline V CDR1 and CDR2: SGHRS, YFSETQ. Incomplete CDR3 DNA: TGCGCCAGCAGCTTGGCCTCAGCGGGGGGGCCTTATGAG. Its protein product is CASSLASAGGPYE. The CDR3, in full, reads CASSLASAGGPYEQFF.